These 5 T cell receptor beta chains came from one sample sequenced in a study of blood T cell repertoires in COVID-19. The data were produced by immunoSEQ multiplex PCR, yet TCRdb's version contains in-frame clones alone and is incomplete. Of 150,000 to 200,000 clones in the sample, 65% to 80% were seen once. The sequencing input was peripheral blood. All receptors come from a man between 60 and 75 years old with acute or convalescent COVID-19.

The V and J genes are TRBV6-5 and TRBJ1-2; 8 bases fit TRBD1. This CDR3 contains 12 residues. Per the germline V gene, CDR1 is MNHEY and CDR2 is SVGAGI. The V segment lost 2 bases and the J segment 8 bases; nucleotides outside the gene matches: 1. In nucleotides, the CDR3 is TGTGCCAGCAGTTACCCAGGGGGCGGCTACACCTTC. Residues: CASSYPGGGYTF.

The rearrangement links TRBV2 to TRBJ2-2; possibly TRBD1 for D (5 bases). The CDR3 runs to 15 residues. The germline V gene encodes CDR1 SNHLY and CDR2 FYNNEI. Trimming took off 0 bases at V and 6 bases at J, with 11 bases between the two ends. The CDR3 DNA reads TGTGCCAGCAGTGAAGCGCTTCAGGGTGCCGGGGAGCTGTTTTTT. Its translation is CASSEALQGAGELFF.

This chain links TRBV7-8 with TRBJ2-3; D is possibly TRBD1 (6 bases). The germline V and J ends were trimmed by 5 bases and 3 bases, with 12 bases remaining between them. Germline V gives CDR1 SGHVS, CDR2 FQNEAQ. The CDR3 loop spans 14 amino acids. The CDR3 region is CASSLEGETDTQYF. Here the CDR3 DNA reads TGTGCCAGCAGCCTAGAGGGGGAAACAGATACGCAGTATTTT.

There are a few counts of this clone. DNA of the CDR3: TGTGCCAGCAGGGGGGGAGTACTGAACACTGAAGCTTTCTTT. Protein product: CASRGGVLNTEAFF. V gene TRBV7-9 combines with J gene TRBJ1-1, with a weak D call TRBD1 (5 bases). There are 14 residues in the CDR3. CDR1 is SEHNR and CDR2 is FQNEAQ in the germline V gene (reference sequence). V was pared by 6 bases and J by 0 bases, with 11 bases between.

This clone was picked up one time. The V call is TRBV10-3, the J call TRBJ2-3; tentatively, D is TRBD1 (7 bases). V was shortened by 7 bases and J by 2 bases, with 13 bases between the two germline ends. Germline V lookup: CDR1 ENHRY, CDR2 SYGVKD. CDR3 length equals 14 residues. This chain's CDR3 is CAIKAGTATDTQYF. CDR3 nucleotide sequence: TGTGCCATCAAGGCGGGGACAGCCACAGATACGCAGTATTTT.